A selection of T cell receptor beta chains follows, all from one sample in a study of T-cell reconstitution after alpha-beta-depleted transplantation in children. Each CDR3 protein is one row after TCRdb ran MiXCR on the PCR reads. Of 600,000 to 700,000 distinct CDR3 sequences detected, around 13% appear once; the ten largest clones hold 0.79%. This specimen consisted of PBMCs, obtained before TCRalphabeta/CD19-depleted stem cell transplant. Receptor source: a girl aged 2-10 years with congenital amegakaryocytic thrombocytopenia, due to receive a stem cell transplant. Both conserved end residues are part of each CDR3. The D gene is left open where the match is weak. For some rows the clone size is stated as once, few or many, or as a class when expanded; others skip it.

j_call: TRBJ2-1
v_call: TRBV11-2
d_call: TRBD2
clone_size: many
cdr3_nt: TGTGCCAGCAGCAGGCCTATAGCGGGATCGTACAATGAGCAGTTCTTC
cdr3_aa: CASSRPIAGSYNEQFF

j_call: TRBJ2-1
v_call: TRBV5-1
d_call: NA
clone_size: few
cdr3_nt: TGCGCCAGCAGCTTGGCCAGTAGCGATGAGCAGTTCTTC
cdr3_aa: CASSLASSDEQFF

j_call: TRBJ2-1
v_call: TRBV24-1
d_call: NA
clone_size: many
cdr3_nt: TGTGCCACCAGTGATTATGGAGGTTGGGATGAGCAGTTCTTC
cdr3_aa: CATSDYGGWDEQFF

j_call: TRBJ2-5
v_call: TRBV6-1
d_call: NA
clone_size: few
cdr3_nt: TGTGCCAGCAGTCTGGGACGGGTCCAAGAGACCCAGTACTTC
cdr3_aa: CASSLGRVQETQYF

j_call: TRBJ2-3
v_call: TRBV20-1
d_call: TRBD2
clone_size: few
cdr3_nt: TGCAGTGCTAGACCTCCGGGACTAGCGATATACGATACGCAGTATTTT
cdr3_aa: CSARPPGLAIYDTQYF

j_call: TRBJ2-3
v_call: TRBV7-8
d_call: NA
clone_size: many
cdr3_nt: TGTGCCAGCAGCTCAACAAGGTGGGGCGGCACAGATACGCAGTATTTT
cdr3_aa: CASSSTRWGGTDTQYF

j_call: TRBJ2-7
v_call: TRBV12-3/TRBV12-4
d_call: NA
clone_size: NA
cdr3_nt: TGTGCCAGCAGTTCCGCCGAGACACCACCCTACGAGCAGTACTTC
cdr3_aa: CASSSAETPPYEQYF

j_call: TRBJ1-2
v_call: TRBV12-3/TRBV12-4
d_call: TRBD1
clone_size: few
cdr3_nt: TGTGCCAGCGGTATTGGACAGGTTCATGGCGACACCTTC
cdr3_aa: CASGIGQVHGDTF

j_call: TRBJ2-1
v_call: TRBV5-1
d_call: NA
clone_size: many
cdr3_nt: TGCGCCAGCAGCTTGAGGTTTAATGAGCAGTTCTTC
cdr3_aa: CASSLRFNEQFF

j_call: TRBJ2-3
v_call: TRBV11-1
d_call: TRBD2
clone_size: few
cdr3_nt: TGTGCCAGCAGCCCCGGACTAGCGGGAGGGCCGGATACGCAGTATTTT
cdr3_aa: CASSPGLAGGPDTQYF

j_call: TRBJ1-1
v_call: TRBV5-1
d_call: NA
clone_size: many
cdr3_nt: TGCGCCAGCAGCTTGGTTCCCAGGGAGGGCACTGAAGCTTTCTTT
cdr3_aa: CASSLVPREGTEAFF

j_call: TRBJ1-6
v_call: TRBV27
d_call: NA
clone_size: many
cdr3_nt: TGTGCCAGCAGCGTTCAGGTCACCGGGACACAGTCAACCCTCCACTTT
cdr3_aa: CASSVQVTGTQSTLHF

j_call: TRBJ1-1
v_call: TRBV6-2/TRBV6-3
d_call: NA
clone_size: NA
cdr3_nt: TGTGCCAGCAGTTACTCGATGCGGACACCTGAAGCTTTCTTT
cdr3_aa: CASSYSMRTPEAFF

j_call: TRBJ2-5
v_call: TRBV5-1
d_call: NA
clone_size: many
cdr3_nt: TGCGCCAGCAACTCCTTTCCGGGAGATATTCTGCAGACCCAGTACTTC
cdr3_aa: CASNSFPGDILQTQYF

j_call: TRBJ2-3
v_call: TRBV5-5
d_call: TRBD2
clone_size: few
cdr3_nt: TGTGCCAGCAGCCTAGGAGGACTAGCGGACAACACAGATACGCAGTATTTT
cdr3_aa: CASSLGGLADNTDTQYF

j_call: TRBJ2-7
v_call: TRBV15
d_call: TRBD2
clone_size: NA
cdr3_nt: TGTGCCACCAGCAGAGTTGCGGGGGGGAACTACGAGCAGTACTTC
cdr3_aa: CATSRVAGGNYEQYF

j_call: TRBJ2-3
v_call: TRBV20-1
d_call: NA
clone_size: NA
cdr3_nt: TGCAGTGCTAGAGGAGGCGGGACGGATAGCACAGATACGCAGTATTTT
cdr3_aa: CSARGGGTDSTDTQYF

j_call: TRBJ1-2
v_call: TRBV29-1
d_call: NA
clone_size: many
cdr3_nt: TGCAGCGTGAGACAGGCAGACTATGGCTACACCTTC
cdr3_aa: CSVRQADYGYTF

j_call: TRBJ1-4
v_call: TRBV2
d_call: NA
clone_size: NA
cdr3_nt: TGTGCCAGCACCTCCATTCGGGGAAAACTGTTTTTT
cdr3_aa: CASTSIRGKLFF

j_call: TRBJ1-4
v_call: TRBV20-1
d_call: NA
clone_size: NA
cdr3_nt: TGCAGTGCTAGAGATGGGAAGTCTGAAAAACTGTTTTTT
cdr3_aa: CSARDGKSEKLFF

j_call: TRBJ1-6
v_call: TRBV20-1
d_call: TRBD1
clone_size: NA
cdr3_nt: TGCAGTGCTAGCCTGACAGGGGTCTATAATTCACCCCTCCACTTT
cdr3_aa: CSASLTGVYNSPLHF

j_call: TRBJ1-2
v_call: TRBV15
d_call: NA
clone_size: NA
cdr3_nt: TGTGCCACCAGCAGTCGACAGGAGCGGGGCTATGGCTACACCTTC
cdr3_aa: CATSSRQERGYGYTF

j_call: TRBJ2-5
v_call: TRBV7-2
d_call: NA
clone_size: many
cdr3_nt: TGTGCCAGCAGCTCTACTCCCCAAGAGACCCAGTACTTC
cdr3_aa: CASSSTPQETQYF

j_call: TRBJ2-3
v_call: TRBV20-1
d_call: TRBD2
clone_size: few
cdr3_nt: TGCAGTGCTAGAGATCTAGCGGGAGTAGGAATTCAGGATACGCAGTATTTT
cdr3_aa: CSARDLAGVGIQDTQYF

j_call: TRBJ2-7
v_call: TRBV10-3
d_call: NA
clone_size: NA
cdr3_nt: TGTGCCACCACAGACAGGGAGGCCTACGAGCAGTACTTC
cdr3_aa: CATTDREAYEQYF

j_call: TRBJ2-7
v_call: TRBV7-8
d_call: NA
clone_size: NA
cdr3_nt: TGTGCCAGCAGCTTGGAAAATCTCTACGAGCAGTACTTC
cdr3_aa: CASSLENLYEQYF

j_call: TRBJ1-4
v_call: TRBV5-1
d_call: NA
clone_size: few
cdr3_nt: TGCGCCAGCAGCTTGTGGGGGTCGGGGGAAAATGAAAAACTGTTTTTT
cdr3_aa: CASSLWGSGENEKLFF

j_call: TRBJ2-1
v_call: TRBV20-1
d_call: NA
clone_size: many
cdr3_nt: TGCAGTGCTAGGGGGGAACTCCGCGAGAATGAGCAGTTCTTC
cdr3_aa: CSARGELRENEQFF

j_call: TRBJ2-7
v_call: TRBV5-6
d_call: NA
clone_size: NA
cdr3_nt: TGTGCCAGCAGCTTGGGGCTACCCCCCTCCTACGAGCAGTACTTC
cdr3_aa: CASSLGLPPSYEQYF

j_call: TRBJ2-7
v_call: TRBV15
d_call: TRBD1
clone_size: few
cdr3_nt: TGTGCCACCAGCAGTTATAGGGACAGCTCCTACGAGCAGTACTTC
cdr3_aa: CATSSYRDSSYEQYF

j_call: TRBJ2-1
v_call: TRBV20-1
d_call: NA
clone_size: many
cdr3_nt: TGCAGTGCTAGAGATCTCCGGGACGAACACTACAATGAGCAGTTCTTC
cdr3_aa: CSARDLRDEHYNEQFF

j_call: TRBJ2-1
v_call: TRBV19
d_call: NA
clone_size: NA
cdr3_nt: TGTGCCAGTAGTATAAGGGGAGAGGGGGGCTCGGTAAATGAGCAGTTCTTC
cdr3_aa: CASSIRGEGGSVNEQFF

j_call: TRBJ2-1
v_call: TRBV7-2
d_call: TRBD2
clone_size: NA
cdr3_nt: TGTGCCAGCAGCTTAACAGGACTAGCGGGAGAGCCCAATGAGCAGTTCTTC
cdr3_aa: CASSLTGLAGEPNEQFF

j_call: TRBJ1-1
v_call: TRBV29-1
d_call: NA
clone_size: NA
cdr3_nt: TGCAGCGTTGAAGATGGAACTAACACTGAAGCTTTCTTT
cdr3_aa: CSVEDGTNTEAFF

j_call: TRBJ1-5
v_call: TRBV19
d_call: NA
clone_size: NA
cdr3_nt: TGTGCCAGTAGTACTGGGGTTGCTCAGCCCCAGCATTTT
cdr3_aa: CASSTGVAQPQHF

j_call: TRBJ2-1
v_call: TRBV7-9
d_call: TRBD2
clone_size: NA
cdr3_nt: TGTGCCAGCACCACGGGACTAGCGGGCCACAATGAGCAGTTCTTC
cdr3_aa: CASTTGLAGHNEQFF

j_call: TRBJ2-2
v_call: TRBV5-1
d_call: NA
clone_size: few
cdr3_nt: TGCGCCAGCAGCTTGTTTCCAGGGGACACCGGGGAGCTGTTTTTT
cdr3_aa: CASSLFPGDTGELFF

j_call: TRBJ1-6
v_call: TRBV12-3/TRBV12-4
d_call: TRBD1
clone_size: few
cdr3_nt: TGTGCCAGCAGTTTGCCGACAGGGACGAGCTCCTATAATTCACCCCTCCACTTT
cdr3_aa: CASSLPTGTSSYNSPLHF

j_call: TRBJ2-7
v_call: TRBV13
d_call: NA
clone_size: few
cdr3_nt: TGTGCCAGCAGCTTAGCTATCTTGCGGGAAGGGCTCGAGCAGTACTTC
cdr3_aa: CASSLAILREGLEQYF

j_call: TRBJ2-2
v_call: TRBV6-5
d_call: TRBD2
clone_size: NA
cdr3_nt: TGTGCCAGCAGTACTAGCGGTCCGAACACCGGGGAGCTGTTTTTT
cdr3_aa: CASSTSGPNTGELFF

j_call: TRBJ1-5
v_call: TRBV6-5
d_call: TRBD1
clone_size: many
cdr3_nt: TGTGCCAGCAGTTACTCGCTCCCGGACAGGGGCAATCAGCCCCAGCATTTT
cdr3_aa: CASSYSLPDRGNQPQHF

j_call: TRBJ2-7
v_call: TRBV20-1
d_call: NA
clone_size: NA
cdr3_nt: TGCAGTGCTAGTTTTGTAGACAAATACGCTATCTACGAGCAGTACTTC
cdr3_aa: CSASFVDKYAIYEQYF

j_call: TRBJ1-1
v_call: TRBV20-1
d_call: TRBD1
clone_size: NA
cdr3_nt: TGCAGTGCTAGAGATAGTCAGACAGGGACTGAAGCTTTCTTT
cdr3_aa: CSARDSQTGTEAFF

j_call: TRBJ2-3
v_call: TRBV6-1
d_call: NA
clone_size: few
cdr3_nt: TGTGCCAGCAGTGTGCTCGGCAGGGAAACAGATACGCAGTATTTT
cdr3_aa: CASSVLGRETDTQYF

j_call: TRBJ2-1
v_call: TRBV12-3/TRBV12-4
d_call: NA
clone_size: few
cdr3_nt: TGTGCCAGCAGTGCCTTGAGCGGGACATCCTACAATGAGCAGTTCTTC
cdr3_aa: CASSALSGTSYNEQFF

j_call: TRBJ2-5
v_call: TRBV3-1
d_call: TRBD2
clone_size: few
cdr3_nt: TGTGCCAGCAGTTCCGGACTAGCGGGAGTCAGCCAAGAGACCCAGTACTTC
cdr3_aa: CASSSGLAGVSQETQYF

j_call: TRBJ2-1
v_call: TRBV20-1
d_call: NA
clone_size: many
cdr3_nt: TGCAGTGCTAGAGACTATAGCTCCTACAATGAGCAGTTCTTC
cdr3_aa: CSARDYSSYNEQFF

j_call: TRBJ1-2
v_call: TRBV20-1
d_call: TRBD1
clone_size: many
cdr3_nt: TGCAGTGCTTCGGACAGGACCTATGGCTACACCTTC
cdr3_aa: CSASDRTYGYTF

j_call: TRBJ1-6
v_call: TRBV28
d_call: TRBD1
clone_size: many
cdr3_nt: TGTGCCGGACAGGGATCGCGATCACCCCTCCACTTT
cdr3_aa: CAGQGSRSPLHF

j_call: TRBJ2-2
v_call: TRBV29-1
d_call: TRBD2
clone_size: many
cdr3_nt: TGCAGCGTTGATATAGCGGGAGTCGCCGGGGAGCTGTTTTTT
cdr3_aa: CSVDIAGVAGELFF

j_call: TRBJ1-2
v_call: TRBV7-6
d_call: NA
clone_size: few
cdr3_nt: TGTGCCAGCAGCTGGGTACAGGGCAACTATGGCTACACCTTC
cdr3_aa: CASSWVQGNYGYTF

j_call: TRBJ2-6
v_call: TRBV6-1
d_call: NA
clone_size: NA
cdr3_nt: TGTGCCAGCAGTGGAAGTCTACGGGCCAACGTCCTGACTTTC
cdr3_aa: CASSGSLRANVLTF

j_call: TRBJ1-1
v_call: TRBV29-1
d_call: NA
clone_size: NA
cdr3_nt: TGCAGCGGAGCCGTAGCCACTGAAGCTTTCTTT
cdr3_aa: CSGAVATEAFF

j_call: TRBJ2-3
v_call: TRBV12-3/TRBV12-4
d_call: TRBD2
clone_size: once
cdr3_nt: TGTGCCAGCAGTCCGCCTAGCGGGAGTGTAGATACGCAGTATTTT
cdr3_aa: CASSPPSGSVDTQYF

j_call: TRBJ2-3
v_call: TRBV12-3/TRBV12-4
d_call: TRBD2
clone_size: NA
cdr3_nt: TGTGCCAGCAGTTCACACCTAGTCGGGAGGAGCACAGATACGCAGTATTTT
cdr3_aa: CASSSHLVGRSTDTQYF